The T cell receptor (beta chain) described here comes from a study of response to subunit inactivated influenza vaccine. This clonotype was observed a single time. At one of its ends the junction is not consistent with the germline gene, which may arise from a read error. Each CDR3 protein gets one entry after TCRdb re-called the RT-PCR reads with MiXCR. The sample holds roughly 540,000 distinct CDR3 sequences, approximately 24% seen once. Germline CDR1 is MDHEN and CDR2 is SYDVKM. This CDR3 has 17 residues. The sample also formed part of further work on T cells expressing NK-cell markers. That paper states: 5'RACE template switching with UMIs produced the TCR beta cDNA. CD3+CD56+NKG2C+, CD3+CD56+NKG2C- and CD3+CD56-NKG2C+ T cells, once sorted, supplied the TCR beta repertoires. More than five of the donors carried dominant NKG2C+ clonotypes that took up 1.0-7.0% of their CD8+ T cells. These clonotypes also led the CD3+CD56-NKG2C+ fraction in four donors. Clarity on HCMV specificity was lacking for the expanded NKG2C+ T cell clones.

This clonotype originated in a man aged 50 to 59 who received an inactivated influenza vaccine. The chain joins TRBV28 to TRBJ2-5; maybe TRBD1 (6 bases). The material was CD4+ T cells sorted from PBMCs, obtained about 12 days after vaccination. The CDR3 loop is CASSLWTARGPQETQYF. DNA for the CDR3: TGTGCCAGCAGTCTATGGACAGCTAGGGGTCCCCAAGAGACCCAGTACTTC. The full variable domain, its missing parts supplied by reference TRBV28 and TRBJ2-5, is DVKVTQSSRYLVKRTGEKVFLECVQDMDHENMFWYRQDPGLGLRLIYFSYDVKMKEKGDIPEGYSVSREKKERFSLILESASTNQTSMYLCASSLWTARGPQETQYFGPGTRLLVL.